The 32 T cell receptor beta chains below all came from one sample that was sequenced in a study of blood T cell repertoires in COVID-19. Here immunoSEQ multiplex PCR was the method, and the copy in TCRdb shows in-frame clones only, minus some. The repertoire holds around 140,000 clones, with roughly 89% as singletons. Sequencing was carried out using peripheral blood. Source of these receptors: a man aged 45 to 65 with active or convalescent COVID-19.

The CDR3 loop reads CASMRNLNEKLFF. As DNA, the CDR3 is TGCGCCAGCATGAGGAACCTAAATGAAAAACTGTTTTTT. The V and J genes are TRBV5-1 and TRBJ1-4; no reliable D call. Trimming pared 6 bases from V and 5 bases from J, leaving 11 bases between. Germline V lookup: CDR1 SGHRS, CDR2 YFSETQ. CDR3 size: 13 residues.

CDR3 DNA: TGCGCCAGCAGCTTGGAACTAGCGGGAGGGCTGAATGAGCAGTTCTTC. It specifies CASSLELAGGLNEQFF. The chain carries TRBV5-1 and TRBJ2-1; 13 bases match TRBD2. Germline lookup yields CDR1 SGHRS and CDR2 YFSETQ. J gave up 7 bases and V 0 bases, and 4 bases lay outside the gene matches. The CDR3 is 16 residues long.

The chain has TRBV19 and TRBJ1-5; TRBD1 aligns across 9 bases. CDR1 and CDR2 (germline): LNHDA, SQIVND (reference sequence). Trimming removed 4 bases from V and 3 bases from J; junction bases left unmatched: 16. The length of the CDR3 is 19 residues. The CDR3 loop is CASSSARDRVSVPNQPQHF. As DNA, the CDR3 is TGTGCCAGTAGTAGCGCCCGGGACAGGGTTTCGGTCCCCAATCAGCCCCAGCATTTT.

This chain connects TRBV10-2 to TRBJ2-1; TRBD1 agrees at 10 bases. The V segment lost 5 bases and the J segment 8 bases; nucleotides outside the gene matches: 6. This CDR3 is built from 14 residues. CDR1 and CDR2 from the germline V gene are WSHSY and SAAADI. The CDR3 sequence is CASSWDRGVDEQFF. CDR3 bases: TGCGCCAGCAGTTGGGACAGGGGAGTCGATGAGCAGTTCTTC.

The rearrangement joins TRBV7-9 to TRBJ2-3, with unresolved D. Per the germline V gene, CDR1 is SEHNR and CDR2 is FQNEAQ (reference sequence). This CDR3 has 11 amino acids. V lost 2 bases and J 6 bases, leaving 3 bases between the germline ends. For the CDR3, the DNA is TGTGCCAGCAGCTTATCTGATACGCAGTATTTT. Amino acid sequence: CASSLSDTQYF.

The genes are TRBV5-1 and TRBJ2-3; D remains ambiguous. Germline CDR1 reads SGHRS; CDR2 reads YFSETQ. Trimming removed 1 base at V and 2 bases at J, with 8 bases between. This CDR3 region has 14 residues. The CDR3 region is CASSLNSYTDTQYF. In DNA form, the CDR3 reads TGCGCCAGCAGCTTGAACTCTTACACAGATACGCAGTATTTT.

In DNA form, the CDR3 reads TGCGCCAGCAGCCAACCAGGGGGCCAGGAGACCCAGTACTTC. It is translated as CASSQPGGQETQYF. The chain is built from TRBV4-1 and TRBJ2-5, with 8 bases that match TRBD1. The CDR3 totals 14 residues. Trimming removed 2 bases from V and 5 bases from J; junction bases left unmatched: 4. CDR1 MGHRA and CDR2 YSYEKL come from the germline V gene.

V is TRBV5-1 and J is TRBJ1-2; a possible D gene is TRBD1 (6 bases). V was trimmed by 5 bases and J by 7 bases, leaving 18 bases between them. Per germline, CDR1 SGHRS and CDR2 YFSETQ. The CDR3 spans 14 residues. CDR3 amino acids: CASRSSPGEVGYTF. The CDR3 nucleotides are TGCGCCAGCAGGAGCTCACCAGGGGAAGTTGGCTACACCTTC. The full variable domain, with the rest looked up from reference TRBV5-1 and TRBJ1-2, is KAGVTQTPRYLIKTRGQQVTLSCSPISGHRSVSWYQQTPGQGLQFLFEYFSETQRNKGNFPGRFSGRQFSNSRSEMNVSTLELGDSALYLCASRSSPGEVGYTFGSGTRLTVV.

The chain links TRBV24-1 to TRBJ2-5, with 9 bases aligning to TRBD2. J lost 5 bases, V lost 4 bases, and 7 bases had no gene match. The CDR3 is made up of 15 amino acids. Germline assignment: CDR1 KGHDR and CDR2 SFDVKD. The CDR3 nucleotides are TGTGCCACCAGTGAATCAGCGGGGGGTTTGGAGACCCAGTACTTC. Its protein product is CATSESAGGLETQYF.

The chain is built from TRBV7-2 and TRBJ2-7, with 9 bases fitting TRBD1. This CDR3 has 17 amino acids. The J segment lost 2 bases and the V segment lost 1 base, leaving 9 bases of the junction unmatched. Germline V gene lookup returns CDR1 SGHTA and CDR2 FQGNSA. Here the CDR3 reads CASSLEGTGLTPYEQYF. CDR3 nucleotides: TGTGCCAGCAGCTTAGAGGGGACAGGGCTAACTCCCTACGAGCAGTACTTC.

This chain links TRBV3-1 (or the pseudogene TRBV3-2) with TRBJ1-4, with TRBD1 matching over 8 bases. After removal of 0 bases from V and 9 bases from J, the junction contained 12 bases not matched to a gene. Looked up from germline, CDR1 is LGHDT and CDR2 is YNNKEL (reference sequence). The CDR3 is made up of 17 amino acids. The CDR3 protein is CASSQENSGTGRKKLFF. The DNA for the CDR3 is TGTGCCAGCAGCCAAGAAAACTCGGGGACAGGACGGAAAAAACTGTTTTTT.

CDR3 sequence: CASSPSGETQYF. In nucleotides, the CDR3 is TGTGCCAGCAGCCCCTCCGGAGAGACCCAGTACTTC. V gene TRBV6-5 combines with J gene TRBJ2-5; D is unclear. CDR1 MNHEY and CDR2 SVGAGI come from the germline V gene. This CDR3 is built from 12 residues. The V and J ends lost 6 bases and 4 bases respectively, with 9 bases between them.

As DNA, the CDR3 is TGTGCCAGCAGTTACCCAGGGGGTAACTCTGAAGCTTTCTTT. Amino acid sequence: CASSYPGGNSEAFF. V is TRBV6-2 or TRBV6-3 and J is TRBJ1-1; 7 bases fit TRBD1. V shed 2 bases and J 6 bases; nucleotides not matched to a gene: 6. This CDR3 comprises 14 residues. Germline assignment: CDR1 MNHEY and CDR2 SVGEGT.

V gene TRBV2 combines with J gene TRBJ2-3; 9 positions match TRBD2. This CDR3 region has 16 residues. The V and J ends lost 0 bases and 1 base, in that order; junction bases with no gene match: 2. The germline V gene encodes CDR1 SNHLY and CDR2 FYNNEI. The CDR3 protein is CASSEAGGRGTDTQYF. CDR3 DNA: TGTGCCAGCAGTGAAGCTGGCGGGAGGGGCACAGATACGCAGTATTTT. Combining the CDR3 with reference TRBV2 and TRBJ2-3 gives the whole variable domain EPEVTQTPSHQVTQMGQEVILRCVPISNHLYFYWYRQILGQKVEFLVSFYNNEISEKSEIFDDQFSVERPDGSNFTLKIRSTKLEDSAMYFCASSEAGGRGTDTQYFGPGTRLTVL.

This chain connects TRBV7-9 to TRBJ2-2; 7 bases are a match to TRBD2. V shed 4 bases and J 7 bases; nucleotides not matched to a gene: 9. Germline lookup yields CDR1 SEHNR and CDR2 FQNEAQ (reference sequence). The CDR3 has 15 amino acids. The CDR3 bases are TGTGCCAGCAGCTCTTTAGCGGGTTCGGTCGGGGAGCTGTTTTTT. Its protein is CASSSLAGSVGELFF.

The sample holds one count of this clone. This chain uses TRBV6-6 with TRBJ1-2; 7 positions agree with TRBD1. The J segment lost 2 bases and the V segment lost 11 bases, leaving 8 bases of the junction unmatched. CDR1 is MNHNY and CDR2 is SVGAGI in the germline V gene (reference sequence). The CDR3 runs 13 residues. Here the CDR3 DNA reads TGTGCCGGGTTAGGACAGGCGAACTATGGCTACACCTTC. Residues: CAGLGQANYGYTF.

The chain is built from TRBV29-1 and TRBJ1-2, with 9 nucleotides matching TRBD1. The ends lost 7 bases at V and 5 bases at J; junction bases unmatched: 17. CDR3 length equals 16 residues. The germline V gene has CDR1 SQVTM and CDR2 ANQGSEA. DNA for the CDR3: TGCAGCGCGGCGGGACAGGGTGTTGGCGATCCATATGGCTACACCTTC. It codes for CSAAGQGVGDPYGYTF. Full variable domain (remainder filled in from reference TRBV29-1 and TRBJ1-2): SAVISQKPSRDICQRGTSLTIQCQVDSQVTMMFWYRQQPGQSLTLIATANQGSEATYESGFVIDKFPISRPNLTFSTLTVSNMSPEDSSIYLCSAAGQGVGDPYGYTFGSGTRLTVV.

The CDR3 nucleotides read TGCAGCGTTGTAGCCTCCAGCAACAATGAGCAGTTCTTC. As protein: CSVVASSNNEQFF. The genes are TRBV29-1 and TRBJ2-1, with D uncertain. V was clipped by 4 bases and J by 5 bases, with 12 bases between them. Germline CDR1 SQVTM, CDR2 ANQGSEA. CDR3 length: 13 amino acids.

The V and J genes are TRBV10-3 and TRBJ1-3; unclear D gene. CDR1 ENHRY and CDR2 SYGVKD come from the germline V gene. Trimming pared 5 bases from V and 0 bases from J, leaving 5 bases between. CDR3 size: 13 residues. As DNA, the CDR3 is TGTGCCATCAGTCCAGGCTCTGGAAACACCATATATTTT. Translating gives CAISPGSGNTIYF.

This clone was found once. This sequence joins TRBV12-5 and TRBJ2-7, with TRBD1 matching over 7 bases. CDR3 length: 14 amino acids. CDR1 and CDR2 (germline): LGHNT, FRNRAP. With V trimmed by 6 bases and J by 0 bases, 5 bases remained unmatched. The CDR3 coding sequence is TGTGCTAGTGGCCGGTCAGGGGGCTCCTACGAGCAGTACTTC. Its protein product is CASGRSGGSYEQYF.

The CDR3 DNA reads as TGCAGCGTCCATGGACTAGCTGAGCAAGATACGCAGTATTTT. Its translation is CSVHGLAEQDTQYF. The V gene is TRBV29-1, the J gene TRBJ2-3; the match to TRBD2 covers 8 bases. CDR1 and CDR2 from the germline V gene are SQVTM and ANQGSEA. The CDR3 length is 14 residues. Germline trimming cut 6 bases from V and 5 bases from J; bases unmatched to any gene: 10.

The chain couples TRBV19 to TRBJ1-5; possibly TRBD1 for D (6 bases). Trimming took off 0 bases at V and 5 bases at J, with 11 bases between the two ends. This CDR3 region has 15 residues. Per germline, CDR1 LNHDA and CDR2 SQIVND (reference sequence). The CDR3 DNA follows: TGTGCCAGTAGTATAGACCAGGGGATGGATCAGCCCCAGCATTTT. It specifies CASSIDQGMDQPQHF.

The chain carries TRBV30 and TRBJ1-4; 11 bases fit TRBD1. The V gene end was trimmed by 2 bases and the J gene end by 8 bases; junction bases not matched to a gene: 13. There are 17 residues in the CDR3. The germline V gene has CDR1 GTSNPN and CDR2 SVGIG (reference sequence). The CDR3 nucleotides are TGTGCCTGGAGTTCCGGACAGGGGGCCAGGAGAGTAGAAAAACTGTTTTTT. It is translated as CAWSSGQGARRVEKLFF.

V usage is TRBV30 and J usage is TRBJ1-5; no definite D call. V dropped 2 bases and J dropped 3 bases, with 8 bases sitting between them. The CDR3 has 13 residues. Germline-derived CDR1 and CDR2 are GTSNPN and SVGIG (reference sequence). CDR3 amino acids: CAWSNRDNQPQHF. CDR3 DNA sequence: TGTGCCTGGAGTAACAGAGACAATCAGCCCCAGCATTTT. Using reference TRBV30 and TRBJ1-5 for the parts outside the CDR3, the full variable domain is SQTIHQWPATLVQPVGSPLSLECTVEGTSNPNLYWYRQAAGRGLQLLFYSVGIGQISSEVPQNLSASRPQDRQFILSSKKLLLSDSGFYLCAWSNRDNQPQHFGDGTRLSIL.

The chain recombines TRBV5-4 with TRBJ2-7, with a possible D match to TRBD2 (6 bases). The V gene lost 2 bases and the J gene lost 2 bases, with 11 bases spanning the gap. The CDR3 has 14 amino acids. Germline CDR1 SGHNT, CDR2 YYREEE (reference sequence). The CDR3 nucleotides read TGTGCCAGCAGCTTTTTCGGGGGACCCTACGAGCAGTACTTC. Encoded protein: CASSFFGGPYEQYF.

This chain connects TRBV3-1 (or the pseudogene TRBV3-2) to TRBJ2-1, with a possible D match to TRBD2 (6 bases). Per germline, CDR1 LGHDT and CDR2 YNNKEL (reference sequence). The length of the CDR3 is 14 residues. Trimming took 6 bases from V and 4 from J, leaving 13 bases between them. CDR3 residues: CASSRLSGYNEQFF. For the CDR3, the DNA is TGTGCCAGCAGTCGTCTTAGCGGTTACAATGAGCAGTTCTTC.

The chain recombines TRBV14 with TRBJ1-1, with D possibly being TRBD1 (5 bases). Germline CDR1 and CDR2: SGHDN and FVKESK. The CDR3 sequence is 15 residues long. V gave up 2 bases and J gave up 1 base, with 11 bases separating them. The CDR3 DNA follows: TGTGCCAGCAGCCAAAGACAGAGCCGGAACACTGAAGCTTTCTTT. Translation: CASSQRQSRNTEAFF.

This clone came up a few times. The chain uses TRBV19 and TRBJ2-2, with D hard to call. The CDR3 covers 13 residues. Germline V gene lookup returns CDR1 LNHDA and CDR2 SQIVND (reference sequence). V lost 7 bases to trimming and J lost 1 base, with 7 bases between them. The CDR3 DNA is TGTGCCAGTAACAGCTTGAACACCGGGGAGCTGTTTTTT. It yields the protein CASNSLNTGELFF.

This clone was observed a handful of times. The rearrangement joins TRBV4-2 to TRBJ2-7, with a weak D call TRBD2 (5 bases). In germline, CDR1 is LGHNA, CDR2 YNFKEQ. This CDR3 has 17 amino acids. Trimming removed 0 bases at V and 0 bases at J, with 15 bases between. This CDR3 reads CASSQDEGRTSSYEQYF. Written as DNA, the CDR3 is TGTGCCAGCAGCCAAGATGAGGGCAGGACCAGCTCCTACGAGCAGTACTTC.

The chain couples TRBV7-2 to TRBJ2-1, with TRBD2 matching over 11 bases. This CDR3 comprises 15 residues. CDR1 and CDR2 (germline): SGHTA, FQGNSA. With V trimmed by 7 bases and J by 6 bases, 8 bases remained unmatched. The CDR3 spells CASKELAGVLNEQFF. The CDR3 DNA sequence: TGTGCCAGCAAGGAACTAGCGGGAGTTCTCAATGAGCAGTTCTTC.

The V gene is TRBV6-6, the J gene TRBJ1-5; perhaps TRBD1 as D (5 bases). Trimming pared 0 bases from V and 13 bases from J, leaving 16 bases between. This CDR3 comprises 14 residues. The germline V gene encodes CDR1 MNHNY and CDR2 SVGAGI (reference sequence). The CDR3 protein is CASSYSSGTAAQHF. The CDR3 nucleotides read TGTGCCAGCAGTTACTCGAGCGGGACTGCCGCGCAGCATTTT.

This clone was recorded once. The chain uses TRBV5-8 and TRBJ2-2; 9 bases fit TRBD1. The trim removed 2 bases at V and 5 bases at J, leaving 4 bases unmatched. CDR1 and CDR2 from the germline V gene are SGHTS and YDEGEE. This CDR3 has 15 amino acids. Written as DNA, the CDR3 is TGTGCCAGCAGCTTACAGGGGGCTTATACCGGGGAGCTGTTTTTT. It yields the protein CASSLQGAYTGELFF.